This T cell receptor (beta chain) is drawn from a study of T cell responses to AZD1222 COVID-19 vaccine. Overall study findings and caveats: Seropositive AZD1222 recipients at baseline numbered only six or seven.

This CDR3 is 13 amino acids long. The V and J ends lost 6 bases and 7 bases, in that order; junction bases with no gene match: 8. The assay was immunoSEQ multiplex PCR, and TCRdb's table has in-frame clones only and misses some. The table includes some 120,000 clones, over 90% detected once. This clone was counted once. Its antigen is unidentified. The sequence was collected from an adult in good health. The sample was peripheral blood, taken on day 0 of AZD1222 vaccination. V and J are TRBV12-3 or TRBV12-4 and TRBJ1-2; 7 bases match TRBD1. DNA for the CDR3: TGTGCCAGCAGCTGGGGGACAGCCGGTGGCTACACCTTC. Its protein is CASSWGTAGGYTF.